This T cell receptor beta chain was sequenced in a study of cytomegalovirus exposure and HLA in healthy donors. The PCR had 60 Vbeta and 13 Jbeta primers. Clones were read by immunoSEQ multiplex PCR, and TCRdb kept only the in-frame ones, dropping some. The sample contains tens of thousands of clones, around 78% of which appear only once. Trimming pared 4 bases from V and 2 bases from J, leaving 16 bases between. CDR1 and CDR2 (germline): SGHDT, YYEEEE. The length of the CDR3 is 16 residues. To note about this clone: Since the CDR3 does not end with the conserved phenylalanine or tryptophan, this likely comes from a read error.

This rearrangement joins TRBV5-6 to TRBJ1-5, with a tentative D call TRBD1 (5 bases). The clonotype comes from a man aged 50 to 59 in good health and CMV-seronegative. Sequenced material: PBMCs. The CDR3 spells CASSKAGGIGNQPQHV. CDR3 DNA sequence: TGTGCCAGCAGCAAGGCGGGGGGAATCGGCAATCAGCCCCAGCATGTT.